The 8 T cell receptor beta chains below were found in one sample sequenced in a study of PD-L1 blockade in urothelial cancer. The time point here: pretreatment peripheral blood. The assay was immunoSEQ multiplex PCR, and TCRdb's table has in-frame clones only and misses some. The repertoire holds 48,000 or so clones, with roughly nine tenths as singletons. This specimen consisted of PBMCs, obtained around atezolizumab (anti-PD-L1) treatment. The receptor source for this set is a woman between 55 and 75 years old with urothelial cancer.

The chain recombines TRBV7-6 with TRBJ2-2; 9 positions match TRBD1. CDR1 and CDR2 (germline): SGHVS, FNYEAQ. Trimming removed 5 bases from V and 5 bases from J; junction bases left unmatched: 6. This CDR3 region has 15 residues. The CDR3 region is CASSPGTGRTGELFF. DNA for the CDR3: TGTGCCAGCAGCCCTGGGACAGGGAGGACCGGGGAGCTGTTTTTT.

The rearrangement uses TRBV7-3 and TRBJ2-2; 10 nucleotides line up with TRBD2. CDR1 and CDR2 (germline): SGHTA, FQGTGA. Trimming removed 2 bases from V and 4 bases from J; junction bases left unmatched: 4. This CDR3 comprises 16 residues. DNA for the CDR3: TGTGCCAGCAGCTTAGGTCGACTAGCGGGCACCGGGGAGCTGTTTTTT. Translation: CASSLGRLAGTGELFF. Complete variable domain (other parts from reference TRBV7-3 and TRBJ2-2): GAGVSQTPSNKVTEKGKYVELRCDPISGHTALYWYRQSLGQGPEFLIYFQGTGAADDSGLPNDRFFAVRPEGSVSTLKIQRTERGDSAVYLCASSLGRLAGTGELFFGEGSRLTVL.

The CDR3 nucleotides read TGTGCCAGCAGTCGCGACAGGGGGCGAGAGACCCAGTACTTC. Translated: CASSRDRGRETQYF. The V call is TRBV6-5, the J call TRBJ2-5, with 10 positions matching TRBD1. Germline V gene lookup returns CDR1 MNHEY and CDR2 SVGAGI. The V gene end was trimmed by 5 bases and the J gene end by 4 bases; junction bases not matched to a gene: 4. The CDR3 runs to 14 residues.

The chain employs TRBV5-1 and TRBJ2-3; 9 bases align to TRBD1. The CDR3 is made up of 17 amino acids. V was pared by 4 bases and J by 6 bases, with 15 bases of the junction left unmatched. Per germline, CDR1 SGHRS and CDR2 YFSETQ. The DNA for the CDR3 is TGCGCCAGCAGCGCCAAAGGAGGACAGGGGTTATCGGATACGCAGTATTTT. This codes for CASSAKGGQGLSDTQYF. Together with reference TRBV5-1 and TRBJ2-3, the CDR3 gives the full variable domain: KAGVTQTPRYLIKTRGQQVTLSCSPISGHRSVSWYQQTPGQGLQFLFEYFSETQRNKGNFPGRFSGRQFSNSRSEMNVSTLELGDSALYLCASSAKGGQGLSDTQYFGPGTRLTVL.

This clone was counted a few times. The J gene is TRBJ2-7, the V gene TRBV4-1, with TRBD2 matching 7 bases. V was pared by 1 base and J by 2 bases, with 5 bases of the junction left unmatched. CDR1 and CDR2 from the germline V gene are MGHRA and YSYEKL. The CDR3 runs to 15 residues. CDR3 DNA: TGCGCCAGCAGCCAAGTGGCGGGGGAAGCCTACGAGCAGTACTTC. As protein: CASSQVAGEAYEQYF.

The chain employs TRBV7-8 and TRBJ2-3; D is undetermined. Per the germline V gene, CDR1 is SGHVS and CDR2 is FQNEAQ. The CDR3 spans 12 residues. V was shortened by 2 bases and J by 5 bases, with 5 bases between the two germline ends. The CDR3 sequence is CASSLNRDTQYF. The CDR3 DNA follows: TGTGCCAGCAGCTTAAATAGAGATACGCAGTATTTT.

The chain combines TRBV19 with TRBJ1-6, with unresolved D. The germline V and J ends were trimmed by 6 bases and 0 bases, with 27 bases remaining between them. The germline CDR1 and CDR2 sequences are LNHDA and SQIVND (reference sequence). The CDR3 covers 21 residues. CDR3: CASSPPPRVKARSSYNSPLHF. CDR3 bases: TGTGCCAGTAGCCCCCCCCCACGGGTTAAAGCCCGGAGCTCCTATAATTCACCCCTCCACTTT.

The chain recombines TRBV10-3 with TRBJ1-3, with D unclear. CDR1 is ENHRY and CDR2 is SYGVKD in the germline V gene. Trimming took off 5 bases at V and 0 bases at J, with 5 bases between the two ends. The CDR3 covers 13 residues. The CDR3, as DNA: TGTGCCATCAGTAAGAGCTCTGGAAACACCATATATTTT. Protein sequence: CAISKSSGNTIYF.